Below are 30 T cell receptor beta chains sequenced from a single sample in a study of blood T cells in healthy people across ages. Alongside a J-beta primer mix, a sample-barcoded 5' primer served in a second PCR lasting about 7 to 11 cycles. TCRdb reprocessed the 5' RACE reads with MiXCR, giving one entry per CDR3 protein. This repertoire shows around 1.5 million distinct CDR3 sequences, around two fifths found once; its top ten account for roughly 7.9%. Source material: blood. The receptors originated from a young woman in good health.

The chain joins TRBV5-1 to TRBJ2-1; unclear D gene. The CDR3 runs 16 residues. Germline-derived CDR1 and CDR2 are SGHRS and YFSETQ. Trimming took off 4 bases at V and 10 bases at J, with 24 bases between the two ends. The CDR3, as DNA: TGCGCCAGCAGCGGCCCGGCGGCCCCACCATTGAGCGAGCAGTTCTTC. Translation: CASSGPAAPPLSEQFF. The full variable domain, completed using reference TRBV5-1 and TRBJ2-1, is KAGVTQTPRYLIKTRGQQVTLSCSPISGHRSVSWYQQTPGQGLQFLFEYFSETQRNKGNFPGRFSGRQFSNSRSEMNVSTLELGDSALYLCASSGPAAPPLSEQFFGPGTRLTVL.

This chain uses TRBV12-3 or TRBV12-4 with TRBJ1-5, with a possible D match to TRBD1 (6 bases). The CDR3 runs to 14 residues. The germline V and J ends were trimmed by 5 bases and 5 bases, with 13 bases remaining between them. DNA of the CDR3: TGTGCCAGCAGTGTGAACAGGGTGCATCAGCCCCAGCATTTT. Protein: CASSVNRVHQPQHF.

Comments on this clonotype: One end of the junction varies from germline; a read error may be responsible. The V gene is TRBV11-2, the J gene TRBJ2-3; 8 bases are a match to TRBD2. The CDR3 is 16 residues long. CDR1 is SGHAT and CDR2 is FQNNGV in the germline V gene. CDR3 DNA: TGTGCCAGCAGCTCCTTTAGCGGGACAAGCATAGATACGCAGTATTTT. It translates to CASSSFSGTSIDTQYF.

This clonotype was detected a few times. The chain uses TRBV6-5 and TRBJ2-7; possibly TRBD1 or TRBD2 for D (5 bases each). V lost 9 bases and J lost 6, with 15 bases in between. CDR1 and CDR2 (germline): MNHEY, SVGAGI. The CDR3 consists of 12 residues. The CDR3, as DNA: TGTGCCAGTCGCACGTCCGGGACCGAGCAGTACTTC. Translating it yields CASRTSGTEQYF.

The V call is TRBV9, the J call TRBJ2-7, with 12 bases that match TRBD2. The V gene end was trimmed by 5 bases and the J gene end by 2 bases; junction bases not matched to a gene: 8. The CDR3 is 16 amino acids. Germline values: CDR1 SGDLS, CDR2 YYNGEE. The CDR3 DNA follows: TGTGCCAGCAGTCATCCGCTAGCGGGAGGGCCCTACGAGCAGTACTTC. Encoded protein: CASSHPLAGGPYEQYF.

The CDR3 protein is CASSPPGGVSGETQYF. The CDR3 DNA sequence: TGTGCCAGCAGTCCCCCCGGCGGGGTCAGTGGAGAGACCCAGTACTTC. V gene TRBV2 combines with J gene TRBJ2-7; D might be TRBD2 (6 bases). The DNA end favors TRBJ2-5, so the J call may be wrong. CDR1 and CDR2 from the germline V gene are SNHLY and FYNNEI. This CDR3 comprises 16 residues.

On this clonotype itself: Relative to the germline gene, one junction end is altered; a read error may explain this. The chain has TRBV15 and TRBJ1-2; D not resolved. This CDR3 is 18 amino acids long. Germline loops: CDR1 LNHNV, CDR2 YYDKDF (reference sequence). CDR3 DNA sequence: TGTGCCACCAGCCGCAGAACCTTTAGGCGGATCCCTATCTATAGCTACACCTTC. It is translated as CATSRRTFRRIPIYSYTF.

This clonotype occurred a few times. The rearrangement links TRBV9 to TRBJ2-7; the D is unclear. The CDR3 has 13 amino acids. The germline V gene encodes CDR1 SGDLS and CDR2 YYNGEE. The V end was cut by 1 base, the J end by 7 bases, with 12 bases between. The CDR3 protein is CASSVSDLGEQYF. The CDR3 nucleotides read TGTGCCAGCAGCGTATCCGATCTTGGGGAGCAGTACTTC.

The V and J genes are TRBV13 and TRBJ2-5; D possibly matches TRBD1 or TRBD2 (6 bases each). The length of the CDR3 is 16 residues. V gave up 4 bases and J gave up 3 bases, with 18 bases separating them. CDR1 and CDR2 (germline): PRHDT, FYEKMQ (reference sequence). CDR3 nucleotides: TGTGCCAGCAGCTCCCCCAAGGGGGGAAAAGAAGAGACCCAGTACTTC. Protein product: CASSSPKGGKEETQYF.

Note on this clonotype: One base away lies a much larger clone, so this may be a sequencing read error. J is TRBJ2-3 and V is TRBV29-1; 8 bases line up with TRBD1. Germline CDR1 and CDR2: SQVTM and ANQGSEA. Germline trimming cut 5 bases from V and 6 bases from J; bases unmatched to any gene: 10. The CDR3 runs to 14 residues. CDR3 bases: TGCAGCGTTCGAGGACAGGGCGGGATGGATACGCAGTATTTT. Its translation: CSVRGQGGMDTQYF.

This clonotype has just a few counts. The genes are TRBV12-3 or TRBV12-4 and TRBJ1-4; D not certain. The CDR3 runs 14 residues. The V gene lost 6 bases and the J gene lost 4 bases, with 12 bases spanning the gap. The chain's CDR3 is CASSPSFLNEKLFF. CDR3 in DNA: TGTGCCAGCAGCCCTAGCTTCCTTAATGAAAAACTGTTTTTT.

The chain is built from TRBV12-3 or TRBV12-4 and TRBJ2-1; D assignment may be TRBD1 or TRBD2 (5 bases each). The J call may not be correct, given that the DNA end is closer to TRBJ2-7. The CDR3 is 15 amino acids. This chain's CDR3 is CASSKGEGPYNEQYF. CDR3 DNA: TGTGCCAGCTCAAAAGGAGAGGGGCCCTACAATGAGCAGTACTTC.

This chain links TRBV18 with TRBJ1-1; D remains ambiguous. CDR3 size: 12 residues. Trimming took off 3 bases at V and 2 bases at J, with 4 bases between the two ends. CDR1 is KGHSH and CDR2 is LQKENI in the germline V gene. The CDR3 reads CASSPYNTEAFF. The DNA of the CDR3 is TGTGCCAGCTCACCGTATAACACTGAAGCTTTCTTT.

This clonotype has more than one count but fewer than ten. The CDR3 region has the DNA TGTGCCAGTTCGCGGGGAGGGACCCCCTACGAGCAGTACTTC. This translates into CASSRGGTPYEQYF. The V gene is TRBV12-3 or TRBV12-4, the J gene TRBJ2-7; 7 positions agree with TRBD2. This CDR3 has 14 amino acids. V was pared by 9 bases and J by 2 bases, with 10 bases of the junction left unmatched.

This clonotype turned up a few times. This rearrangement joins TRBV5-1 to TRBJ1-1, with D unresolved. V lost 0 bases and J 2 bases, leaving 8 bases between the germline ends. Looked up from germline, CDR1 is SGHRS and CDR2 is YFSETQ. CDR3 length equals 14 residues. The CDR3 is CASSLERPNTEAFF. CDR3 bases: TGCGCCAGCAGCTTGGAGAGGCCTAACACTGAAGCTTTCTTT.

The V gene is TRBV30, the J gene TRBJ2-3, with TRBD2 matching over 12 bases. The CDR3 extends over 16 amino acids. From germline, CDR1 is GTSNPN and CDR2 SVGIG (reference sequence). V trimming: 1 base; J trimming: 3 bases; junction bases outside the gene matches: 5. CDR3 DNA sequence: TGTGCCTGGAGTGGACTTGGACTAGCGGGGACAGATACGCAGTATTTT. Its translation: CAWSGLGLAGTDTQYF.

The chain employs TRBV5-6 and TRBJ2-7; TRBD2 is a possible D gene (6 bases). This CDR3 has 15 amino acids. Trimming pared 1 base from V and 2 bases from J, leaving 13 bases between. The germline CDR1 and CDR2 sequences are SGHDT and YYEEEE. CDR3 nucleotides: TGTGCCAGCAGCTTGAGGCCGGGGGAAACCTACGAGCAGTACTTC. Protein sequence: CASSLRPGETYEQYF.

The rearrangement joins TRBV6-5 to TRBJ1-5; perhaps TRBD1 as D (5 bases). V lost 3 bases, J lost 1 base, and 10 bases lay in between. The length of the CDR3 is 15 residues. Germline values: CDR1 MNHEY, CDR2 SVGAGI. This CDR3 reads CASSYWGLSNQPQHF. The DNA for the CDR3 is TGTGCCAGCAGTTATTGGGGCCTGAGCAATCAGCCCCAGCATTTT.

V usage is TRBV5-1 and J usage is TRBJ1-2, with D perhaps matching TRBD1 (6 bases). V lost 1 base and J lost 7, with 14 bases in between. Germline V CDR1 and CDR2: SGHRS, YFSETQ. This CDR3 is 14 amino acids long. This CDR3 reads CASSLNRVETGYTF. DNA of the CDR3: TGCGCCAGCAGCTTGAACAGGGTGGAAACTGGCTACACCTTC.

This clonotype has a handful of counts. The chain links TRBV7-9 to TRBJ2-4; D possibly matches TRBD1 or TRBD2 (7 bases each). Germline CDR1 reads SEHNR; CDR2 reads FQNEAQ (reference sequence). The CDR3 runs to 15 residues. V gave up 2 bases and J gave up 7 bases, with 15 bases separating them. CDR3 sequence (DNA): TGTGCCAGCAGCTTATCTCGGCAGGGGGGGAACATTCAGTACTTC. This gives the protein CASSLSRQGGNIQYF.

This clonotype was counted a few times. This chain links TRBV6-6 with TRBJ1-2; 8 nucleotides match TRBD1. The V segment lost 6 bases and the J segment 2 bases; nucleotides outside the gene matches: 5. Germline lookup yields CDR1 MNHNY and CDR2 SVGAGI (reference sequence). The CDR3 spans 14 residues. This chain's CDR3 is CASREQGDNYGYTF. The CDR3 bases are TGTGCCAGCAGAGAACAGGGGGACAACTATGGCTACACCTTC.

Only a few counts were recorded for this clonotype. This rearrangement joins TRBV7-9 to TRBJ1-4; the D is unclear. CDR1 SEHNR and CDR2 FQNEAQ come from the germline V gene (reference sequence). Trimming shortened V by 5 bases and J by 6 bases, and 10 bases separated the two germline ends. The CDR3 consists of 13 residues. CDR3 sequence: CASSPPLDEKLFF. The CDR3, as DNA: TGTGCCAGCAGCCCCCCCCTGGATGAAAAACTGTTTTTT.

The chain employs TRBV12-3 or TRBV12-4 and TRBJ2-7, with 8 bases lining up with TRBD1. The CDR3 is 16 residues long. V was pared by 6 bases and J by 4 bases, with 14 bases of the junction left unmatched. The CDR3 sequence: CASSRTGTGFNYEQYF. CDR3 DNA: TGTGCCAGCAGCCGGACCGGGACAGGTTTTAATTACGAGCAGTACTTC.

The chain employs TRBV7-9 and TRBJ2-7; D may be TRBD2 (6 bases). V was shortened by 5 bases and J by 3 bases, with 11 bases between the two germline ends. The germline gives CDR1 SEHNR, CDR2 FQNEAQ (reference sequence). This CDR3 region has 13 residues. The CDR3 loop reads CASSVGTFYEQYF. CDR3 nucleotides: TGTGCCAGCAGCGTTGGGACTTTCTACGAGCAGTACTTC.

This clonotype was counted between two and nine times. This chain links TRBV12-3 or TRBV12-4 with TRBJ2-1, with TRBD1 matching over 8 bases. With 5 bases clipped from V and 8 bases from J, the junction kept 8 bases outside the gene matches. The CDR3 is 14 amino acids. The CDR3 nucleotides are TGTGCCAGCAGTCCCGGACAGGGAGGCTATGAGCAGTTCTTC. It encodes CASSPGQGGYEQFF.

The count of this clonotype is one. The chain recombines TRBV9 with TRBJ1-2; D gene ambiguous. This CDR3 is built from 14 residues. Trimming cost V 4 bases and J 2 bases, with 12 bases left between them. Looked up from germline, CDR1 is SGDLS and CDR2 is YYNGEE. CDR3 in amino acids: CASSTRRQNYGYTF. DNA for the CDR3: TGTGCCAGCAGCACCCGGAGGCAGAACTATGGCTACACCTTC.

The J gene is TRBJ2-1, the V gene TRBV6-2 or TRBV6-3; 7 nucleotides align to TRBD2. Trimming cost V 2 bases and J 7 bases; bases outside gene matches: 5. The CDR3 extends over 14 amino acids. CDR1 and CDR2 (germline): MNHEY, SVGEGT. This chain's CDR3 is CASSYRGVGNEQFF. The CDR3 DNA reads TGTGCCAGCAGTTACCGGGGGGTGGGGAATGAGCAGTTCTTC.

The sample holds a few counts of this clonotype. CDR3 in amino acids: CASSYPQVAGIIYEQYF. For the CDR3, the DNA is TGTGCCAGCAGCTACCCCCAAGTAGCGGGAATTATCTACGAGCAGTACTTC. The J gene is TRBJ2-7, the V gene TRBV11-2; TRBD2 matches 8 bases. Trimming cost V 4 bases and J 3 bases; bases outside gene matches: 14. Germline V gives CDR1 SGHAT, CDR2 FQNNGV. CDR3 length: 17 amino acids.

Concerning this clonotype: Since a much larger clone is just one base distant, this may be a read error. The J gene is TRBJ2-1, the V gene TRBV14; no clear D gene. V lost 2 bases and J 8 bases, leaving 7 bases between the germline ends. Germline V gene sequence: CDR1 SGHDN, CDR2 FVKESK. There are 12 residues in the CDR3. The CDR3 DNA reads as TGTGCCAGCAGCCAAAGGAACGATGAGCAGTTCTTC. Protein product: CASSQRNDEQFF.

This rearrangement joins TRBV20-1 to TRBJ2-1; 15 positions match TRBD2. The J call may be wrong; the DNA end is better matched by TRBJ2-7. Germline values: CDR1 DFQATT, CDR2 SNEGSKA (reference sequence). This CDR3 is 19 amino acids long. As DNA, the CDR3 is TGCAGTGCTCTACCTGGGACTAGCGGGGGGTCCTTATCCTACAATGAGCAGTACTTC. It yields the protein CSALPGTSGGSLSYNEQYF.